The clone carrying this T cell receptor beta chain was counted many times. The antigen remains undetermined. CDR1 and CDR2 from the germline V gene are SEHNR and FQNEAQ (reference sequence). With V trimmed by 4 bases and J by 2 bases, 1 base remained unmatched. This CDR3 is built from 15 residues. This sample stems from a study of T cell repertoires in cytomegalovirus infection. Whole-study context: Carrying CMV and the relevant HLA type showed in public TCR beta signatures. Whole-study results and caveats: HLA-C-restricted CMV clonotypes gave the most frequent clonotype in two of eight donors. Pooled public TCR beta family frequency picked out CMV carriers with the relevant HLA.

TCRdb reanalysed the reads using MiXCR and keeps one entry per CDR3 protein. Counted here are around 530,000 distinct CDR3 sequences, more than 15% occurring once; the ten biggest clones make up 20% to 30%. This receptor was identified in a human donor in good health (CMV status not recorded). Some clones in this sample may be carry-over from other donors' samples. Sequences were obtained from CD8+ T cells from PBMCs. The chain has TRBV7-9 and TRBJ2-5; 13 nucleotides align to TRBD2. The CDR3 is CASSWTSGGQETQYF. DNA of the CDR3: TGTGCCAGCAGCTGGACTAGCGGGGGACAAGAGACCCAGTACTTC.